These 19 T cell receptor beta chains share one sample of origin, sequenced in a study of vaccination effects on CD4 cells after COVID-19. The table came from immunoSEQ multiplex PCR; TCRdb's copy has only in-frame clones and leaves some out. In the table there are 67,000 or so clones, around 81% of which are singletons. Sequencing followed a ViraFEST assay step that expanded antigen-specific CD4+ T cells with viral peptide pools. Culture lasted about ten days before CD4+ T cell isolation. All participants had two doses of either the BNT162b2 or mRNA-1273 vaccine. Their antigens remain unidentified. This specimen consisted of CD4+ T cells from PBMCs cultured with HCoV-229E spike peptides, obtained after COVID-19 vaccination. Receptors were obtained from a human donor who received a COVID-19 vaccine.

The chain uses TRBV10-3 and TRBJ2-7; D could derive from TRBD1 or TRBD2 (5 bases each). V gave up 3 bases and J gave up 2 bases, with 11 bases separating them. CDR3 length: 14 amino acids. Germline CDR1 is ENHRY and CDR2 is SYGVKD. The CDR3 loop reads CAISERDGPYEQYV. The CDR3 DNA reads as TGTGCCATCAGTGAAAGGGACGGGCCCTACGAGCAGTACGTC.

The rearrangement links TRBV25-1 to TRBJ1-4; tentatively, D is TRBD1 (5 bases). V gave up 8 bases and J gave up 4 bases, with 11 bases separating them. Germline V CDR1 and CDR2: MGHDK, SYGVNS. The CDR3 contains 13 residues. CDR3: CASGGGYNEKLFF. The CDR3 bases are TGTGCCAGCGGGGGGGGTTATAATGAAAAACTGTTTTTT.

This chain connects TRBV30 to TRBJ2-5; 10 bases fit TRBD2. V lost 4 bases, J lost 5 bases, and 7 bases stayed unmatched. CDR3 length equals 14 residues. The germline V gene encodes CDR1 GTSNPN and CDR2 SVGIG (reference sequence). DNA for the CDR3: TGTGCCTGGAAATATAGCGGGGGGCGGGAGACCCAGTACTTC. It yields the protein CAWKYSGGRETQYF.

This sequence joins TRBV5-1 and TRBJ1-5, with 8 nucleotides matching TRBD1. The V gene's germline CDR1 is SGHRS and CDR2 YFSETQ. The CDR3 length is 15 residues. V trimming: 0 bases; J trimming: 6 bases; junction bases outside the gene matches: 5. CDR3 sequence: CASSLAGQGGQPQHF. The DNA for the CDR3 is TGCGCCAGCAGCTTGGCCGGACAGGGCGGTCAGCCCCAGCATTTT.

V usage is TRBV6-4 and J usage is TRBJ2-1, with 8 positions matching TRBD1. This CDR3 has 14 amino acids. CDR1 is MRHNA, CDR2 SNTAGT, per germline. With 8 bases clipped from V and 1 base from J, the junction kept 4 bases outside the gene matches. In DNA form, the CDR3 reads TGTGCCAGCCCTGGGGACAGGTCCTACAATGAGCAGTTCTTC. This gives the protein CASPGDRSYNEQFF.

This clone turned up a few times. The chain is built from TRBV21-1 and TRBJ2-5; the DNA was not used to check the table's D call, TRBD2. TRBV21-1 constitutes a pseudogene. The CDR3 has 11 residues. CDR3 DNA sequence: TGTGCCAGTTCCCCCTCAGAGACCCAGTACTTC. This encodes CASSPSETQYF.

The rearrangement links TRBV5-4 to TRBJ1-3, with D possibly matching TRBD1 (5 bases). The V gene lost 2 bases and the J gene lost 4 bases, with 10 bases spanning the gap. Germline V gives CDR1 SGHNT, CDR2 YYREEE (reference sequence). The CDR3 spans 14 residues. The CDR3 reads CASSFGGEGNTIYF. CDR3 sequence (DNA): TGTGCCAGCAGCTTTGGGGGGGAAGGAAACACCATATATTTT.

The genes are TRBV6-6 and TRBJ2-1, with D tentatively TRBD2 (7 bases). V lost 4 bases, J lost 6 bases, and 16 bases lay in between. Germline V gene lookup returns CDR1 MNHNY and CDR2 SVGAGI (reference sequence). This CDR3 is 15 amino acids long. Here the CDR3 DNA reads TGTGCCAGCAGTTCAACGGGGGGCACAACCAATGAGCAGTTCTTC. Translating gives CASSSTGGTTNEQFF.

The CDR3 region is CASSQRTGHWRDYRPLYEQYV. The CDR3 nucleotides read TGTGCCAGCAGCCAAAGGACAGGCCACTGGCGAGACTACCGTCCCCTCTACGAGCAGTACGTC. This sequence joins TRBV2 and TRBJ2-7; the match to TRBD1 covers 7 bases. Trimming removed 6 bases from V and 3 bases from J; junction bases left unmatched: 29. Germline V lookup: CDR1 SNHLY, CDR2 FYNNEI. The CDR3 totals 21 residues.

The chain is built from TRBV18 and TRBJ1-3; D remains unclear. V was shortened by 3 bases and J by 0 bases, with 6 bases between the two germline ends. Germline V gene lookup returns CDR1 KGHSH and CDR2 LQKENI. The CDR3 length is 14 residues. The CDR3 nucleotides read TGTGCCAGCTCACCTAGTCCCTCTGGAAACACCATATATTTT. Translation: CASSPSPSGNTIYF.

The chain joins TRBV6-2 or TRBV6-3 to TRBJ2-7; 9 nucleotides agree with TRBD2. Trimming at V came to 5 bases and at J to 0 bases, leaving 17 bases not matched to a gene. This CDR3 has 19 amino acids. CDR1 MNHEY and CDR2 SVGEGT come from the germline V gene. This CDR3 reads CASSPRPFLAGISSYEQYV. The CDR3 coding sequence is TGTGCCAGCAGTCCCCGACCCTTTCTAGCGGGGATAAGCTCCTACGAGCAGTACGTC.

This clone has more than one count but fewer than ten. The CDR3 here is CASSLTTGASGNTIYF. The CDR3 nucleotides are TGCGCCAGCAGCTTGACGACGGGCGCCTCTGGAAACACCATATATTTT. The chain uses TRBV5-1 and TRBJ1-3; no clear D gene. Per the germline V gene, CDR1 is SGHRS and CDR2 is YFSETQ. CDR3 length equals 16 residues. V lost 1 base to trimming and J lost 0 bases, with 11 bases between them.

The V call is TRBV5-1, the J call TRBJ2-2; TRBD1 agrees at 10 bases. Looked up from germline, CDR1 is SGHRS and CDR2 is YFSETQ. The V gene end was trimmed by 2 bases and the J gene end by 6 bases; junction bases not matched to a gene: 1. The CDR3 has 14 residues. The DNA for the CDR3 is TGCGCCAGCAGCTTAGGACAGGGGGCCGGGGAGCTGTTTTTT. Protein: CASSLGQGAGELFF.

V usage is TRBV30 and J usage is TRBJ1-2, with a possible D match to TRBD1 (5 bases). This CDR3 has 18 residues. Germline loops: CDR1 GTSNPN, CDR2 SVGIG (reference sequence). Deletions cut 0 bases from V and 7 bases from J, with 27 bases between. The CDR3 DNA reads as TGTGCCTGGAGTGTTCACCTTCAAGACTCTAGGGGAAGGTCTGGCTACACCTTC. It is translated as CAWSVHLQDSRGRSGYTF.

The CDR3 region is CATSEAGGSQPQHF. As DNA, the CDR3 is TGTGCCACCAGTGAGGCCGGGGGGAGTCAGCCCCAGCATTTT. V and J are TRBV24-1 and TRBJ1-5, with D perhaps TRBD1 (5 bases). Trimming pared 4 bases from V and 6 bases from J, leaving 12 bases between. The CDR3 extends over 14 amino acids. Germline CDR1 is KGHDR and CDR2 is SFDVKD.

The chain has TRBV24-1 and TRBJ1-2; unclear D gene. The ends were cut back, 8 bases at V and 3 bases at J, with 9 bases in the middle. CDR3 length: 12 residues. Germline CDR1 KGHDR, CDR2 SFDVKD. CDR3 coding DNA: TGTGCCACCAATAATGGGGACTATGGCTACACCTTC. It translates to CATNNGDYGYTF.

V usage is TRBV5-1 and J usage is TRBJ2-6; D may be TRBD2 (6 bases). This CDR3 has 17 amino acids. Germline values: CDR1 SGHRS, CDR2 YFSETQ. Trimming pared 1 base from V and 4 bases from J, leaving 15 bases between. The CDR3 here is CASSLQGGAAGANVLTF. The CDR3 DNA follows: TGCGCCAGCAGCTTGCAGGGCGGGGCCGCGGGGGCCAACGTCCTGACTTTC. The full variable domain, completed using reference TRBV5-1 and TRBJ2-6, is KAGVTQTPRYLIKTRGQQVTLSCSPISGHRSVSWYQQTPGQGLQFLFEYFSETQRNKGNFPGRFSGRQFSNSRSEMNVSTLELGDSALYLCASSLQGGAAGANVLTFGAGSRLTVL.

The chain has TRBV7-3 and TRBJ2-7; D remains ambiguous. V was pared by 5 bases and J by 2 bases, with 13 bases between. CDR3 length: 14 residues. Germline lookup yields CDR1 SGHTA and CDR2 FQGTGA. CDR3 nucleotides: TGTGCCAGCAGCCGACCGAACAGTACCTACGAGCAGTACGTC. Translating gives CASSRPNSTYEQYV.

The chain is built from TRBV4-1 and TRBJ1-5; a weak D match, TRBD1 (5 bases). Trimming removed 0 bases at V and 7 bases at J, with 13 bases between. CDR1 is MGHRA and CDR2 is YSYEKL in the germline V gene. The CDR3 is made up of 15 amino acids. CDR3 sequence (DNA): TGCGCCAGCAGCCAAGAGTGGGGGTTCGGGCAGCCCCAGCATTTT. Protein product: CASSQEWGFGQPQHF.